Presented here are 25 T cell receptor beta chains from one specimen sequenced in a study of shared clonotypes between healthy human individuals. Repertoires were generated with immunoSEQ multiplex PCR, while TCRdb's copy carries only in-frame clones and drops some. The repertoire holds approximately 840,000 clones, with roughly 96% as singletons. CD8 cells classed as naive were CD45RO-negative and positively selected for CCR7, excluding terminally differentiated effector memory CD45RA+ cells. The sample consisted of naive CD8+ T cells sorted from blood. The receptors stem from a man younger than 40 in good health.

This clone was counted once. The rearrangement joins TRBV4-1 to TRBJ2-1, with 14 bases matching TRBD2. Trimming at V came to 0 bases and at J to 7 bases, leaving 2 bases not matched to a gene. There are 16 residues in the CDR3. Germline lookup yields CDR1 MGHRA and CDR2 YSYEKL. In DNA form, the CDR3 reads TGCGCCAGCAGCCAAGAGGGGACTAGCGGGAGAAATGAGCAGTTCTTC. Encoded protein: CASSQEGTSGRNEQFF.

The rearrangement links TRBV4-3 to TRBJ2-6, with D uncertain. Germline V CDR1 and CDR2: LGHNA, YSLEER. Trimming left V 0 bases short and J 0 bases short, with 9 bases between. This CDR3 has 17 residues. CDR3 amino acids: CASSQDLYDSGANVLTF. CDR3 bases: TGCGCCAGCAGCCAAGATCTTTACGACTCTGGGGCCAACGTCCTGACTTTC.

The chain is built from TRBV7-9 and TRBJ2-3, with 10 bases fitting TRBD1. Germline CDR1 SEHNR, CDR2 FQNEAQ (reference sequence). The junction had 13 bases not matched to a gene; V was cut back by 5 bases and J by 2 bases. The CDR3 runs 18 residues. The DNA of the CDR3 is TGTGCCAGCAGCGACCGGGACAGGGGACATCTTAACACAGATACGCAGTATTTT. Translation gives CASSDRDRGHLNTDTQYF.

This clone was observed once. The chain carries TRBV27 and TRBJ2-2, with 11 bases identical to TRBD1. The V segment lost 1 base and the J segment 4 bases; nucleotides outside the gene matches: 5. Germline V gives CDR1 MNHEY, CDR2 SMNVEV (reference sequence). The CDR3 totals 17 residues. The CDR3 DNA is TGTGCCAGCAGTTTATATTGGGGACAGGGGGGCACCGGGGAGCTGTTTTTT. Amino acids: CASSLYWGQGGTGELFF.

The chain carries TRBV27 and TRBJ2-3, with D perhaps TRBD1 or TRBD2 (5 bases each). Trimming stripped 3 bases from V and 2 bases from J, with 15 bases between. CDR1 is MNHEY, CDR2 SMNVEV, per germline (reference sequence). This CDR3 has 16 amino acids. Here the CDR3 reads CASSFLGPRNTDTQYF. The CDR3 DNA is TGTGCCAGCAGTTTTTTGGGACCCCGAAACACAGATACGCAGTATTTT.

This clone has only one observation. The genes are TRBV7-9 and TRBJ2-7; D remains ambiguous. CDR3 length equals 13 residues. Per the germline V gene, CDR1 is SEHNR and CDR2 is FQNEAQ (reference sequence). V shed 5 bases and J shed 6 bases, with 14 bases lying between them. CDR3 sequence: CASSPKGSFEQYF. CDR3 nucleotides: TGTGCCAGCAGCCCAAAGGGTAGTTTCGAGCAGTACTTC.

This chain uses TRBV9 with TRBJ2-3; D is possibly TRBD2 (7 bases). Germline V gene sequence: CDR1 SGDLS, CDR2 YYNGEE. This CDR3 region has 16 residues. V dropped 4 bases and J dropped 5 bases, with 20 bases sitting between them. CDR3 sequence (DNA): TGTGCCAGCAGCTCCAAGGGGGGAGGGCCATTAGATACGCAGTATTTT. Translating gives CASSSKGGGPLDTQYF.

The V and J genes are TRBV5-5 and TRBJ2-5; 9 nucleotides align to TRBD2. Germline V lookup: CDR1 SGHKS, CDR2 YYEKEE (reference sequence). The CDR3 has 16 amino acids. The V and J ends lost 7 bases and 2 bases, in that order; junction bases with no gene match: 12. The CDR3: CASGFGAGGSQETQYF. As DNA, the CDR3 is TGTGCCAGCGGGTTTGGAGCGGGAGGATCTCAAGAGACCCAGTACTTC.

The chain is built from TRBV27 and TRBJ2-7; 9 bases agree with TRBD2. CDR3 length equals 15 residues. Trimming cost V 6 bases and J 7 bases; bases outside gene matches: 13. CDR1 is MNHEY and CDR2 is SMNVEV in the germline V gene (reference sequence). The CDR3 DNA follows: TGTGCCAGCAGATCCGGGACTAGCAGTTTCGGAGAGCAGTACTTC. Amino acid sequence: CASRSGTSSFGEQYF.

This clone was recorded once. The chain combines TRBV6-1 with TRBJ1-5; D ambiguous. Trimming took off 3 bases at V and 4 bases at J, with 7 bases between the two ends. CDR3 length equals 13 residues. Per the germline V gene, CDR1 is MNHNS and CDR2 is SASEGT. Written as DNA, the CDR3 is TGTGCCAGCAGTGATCGAGGGAATCAGCCCCAGCATTTT. Protein sequence: CASSDRGNQPQHF.

The gene calls are TRBV2 and TRBJ2-3; D possibly matches TRBD1 or TRBD2 (5 bases each). The CDR3 sequence is 15 residues long. Between the trimmed V and J ends, which lost 1 base and 4 bases, there was a span of 12 bases. Germline V gives CDR1 SNHLY, CDR2 FYNNEI. This CDR3 is CASSEGQRVADTQYF. The CDR3 nucleotides read TGTGCCAGCAGTGAAGGACAGAGGGTCGCAGATACGCAGTATTTT.

The V gene is TRBV7-8, the J gene TRBJ2-7; 7 bases match TRBD1. The germline V gene encodes CDR1 SGHVS and CDR2 FQNEAQ. Unmatched junction bases numbered 6, after V lost 7 bases and J lost 0 bases. The CDR3 loop spans 14 amino acids. In DNA, the CDR3 is TGTGCCAGCATCTCGACAGGGAGCTCCTACGAGCAGTACTTC. Translating gives CASISTGSSYEQYF.

J is TRBJ2-4 and V is TRBV5-1; D may match TRBD1 or TRBD2 (5 bases each). CDR3 length: 13 residues. V gave up 1 base and J gave up 7 bases, with 9 bases separating them. Germline V gene sequence: CDR1 SGHRS, CDR2 YFSETQ. CDR3 residues: CASSLWGSNIQYF. The CDR3 bases are TGCGCCAGCAGCTTGTGGGGGTCGAACATTCAGTACTTC.

The chain is built from TRBV15 and TRBJ2-1, with unresolved D. Between the trimmed V and J ends, which lost 9 bases and 8 bases, there was a span of 17 bases. The CDR3 totals 13 residues. Germline values: CDR1 LNHNV, CDR2 YYDKDF (reference sequence). As DNA, the CDR3 is TGTGCCACGAAGGGCCTCACCGATGATGAGCAGTTCTTC. Protein sequence: CATKGLTDDEQFF.

This chain joins TRBV11-2 and TRBJ2-3; possibly TRBD2 for D (5 bases). Germline CDR1 is SGHAT and CDR2 is FQNNGV. V was trimmed by 1 base and J by 2 bases, leaving 10 bases between them. This CDR3 region has 15 residues. The CDR3 nucleotides read TGTGCCAGCAGCTTAGTTGCGGAGGACACAGATACGCAGTATTTT. Translating gives CASSLVAEDTDTQYF.

The J gene is TRBJ2-2, the V gene TRBV19, with D tentatively TRBD1 or TRBD2 (5 bases each). V lost 5 bases to trimming and J lost 6 bases, with 16 bases between them. The length of the CDR3 is 15 residues. CDR1 LNHDA and CDR2 SQIVND come from the germline V gene (reference sequence). The CDR3 here is CASSSRGRGAGELFF. Here the CDR3 DNA reads TGTGCCAGTAGTTCCCGGGGCCGAGGGGCCGGGGAGCTGTTTTTT.

The rearrangement links TRBV19 to TRBJ2-2, with 9 positions matching TRBD1. Germline CDR1 reads LNHDA; CDR2 reads SQIVND (reference sequence). This CDR3 is 13 amino acids long. J lost 3 bases, V lost 11 bases, and 4 bases had no gene match. CDR3 coding DNA: TGTGCCGTCCGACAGGGGGACACCGGGGAGCTGTTTTTT. It specifies CAVRQGDTGELFF.

Here the CDR3 DNA reads TGTGCCAGCATCAGCGCGGGCACGGCAGAAGAGACCCAGTACTTC. It is translated as CASISAGTAEETQYF. The rearrangement joins TRBV7-9 to TRBJ2-5, with a possible D match to TRBD2 (5 bases). Trimming removed 7 bases at V and 3 bases at J, with 18 bases between. The CDR3 contains 15 residues. The germline V gene has CDR1 SEHNR and CDR2 FQNEAQ (reference sequence). Using reference TRBV7-9 and TRBJ2-5 for the parts outside the CDR3, the full variable domain is DTGVSQNPRHKITKRGQNVTFRCDPISEHNRLYWYRQTLGQGPEFLTYFQNEAQLEKSRLLSDRFSAERPKGSFSTLEIQRTEQGDSAMYLCASISAGTAEETQYFGPGTRLLVL.

This chain links TRBV4-1 with TRBJ2-7, with TRBD2 matching over 14 bases. Germline CDR1 MGHRA, CDR2 YSYEKL. The trim removed 4 bases at V and 1 base at J, leaving 6 bases unmatched. CDR3 size: 17 residues. The CDR3 spells CASSLGLAGGFSYEQYF. CDR3 DNA: TGCGCCAGCAGCCTCGGACTAGCGGGAGGATTTTCCTACGAGCAGTACTTC.

CDR3 coding DNA: TGTGCCAGCAGCGCAGTTCAGGGTGGCAATCAGCCCCAGCATTTT. It specifies CASSAVQGGNQPQHF. The chain is built from TRBV13 and TRBJ1-5, with TRBD1 as a possible D gene (5 bases). The CDR3 sequence is 15 residues long. CDR1 and CDR2 (germline): PRHDT, FYEKMQ (reference sequence). V lost 5 bases and J lost 2, with 13 bases in between.

The chain joins TRBV30 to TRBJ2-5; 10 bases map to TRBD1. This CDR3 contains 16 residues. Germline loops: CDR1 GTSNPN, CDR2 SVGIG (reference sequence). The junction had 8 bases not matched to a gene; V was cut back by 1 base and J by 3 bases. The DNA for the CDR3 is TGTGCCTGGAGTGCCCTAGGGACAGGGGCGGAAGAGACCCAGTACTTC. Translating gives CAWSALGTGAEETQYF. Variable domain in full (rest from reference TRBV30 and TRBJ2-5): SQTIHQWPATLVQPVGSPLSLECTVEGTSNPNLYWYRQAAGRGLQLLFYSVGIGQISSEVPQNLSASRPQDRQFILSSKKLLLSDSGFYLCAWSALGTGAEETQYFGPGTRLLVL.

This chain joins TRBV6-6 and TRBJ2-7; D is undetermined. Germline values: CDR1 MNHNY, CDR2 SVGAGI (reference sequence). V gave up 0 bases and J gave up 4 bases, with 7 bases separating them. The CDR3 totals 13 residues. Here the CDR3 DNA reads TGTGCCAGCAGTTACTCGTCGGCGTACGAGCAGTACTTC. Translating gives CASSYSSAYEQYF.

The V gene is TRBV15, the J gene TRBJ2-5, with TRBD2 identical over 10 bases. The length of the CDR3 is 13 residues. The germline V gene encodes CDR1 LNHNV and CDR2 YYDKDF (reference sequence). V shed 11 bases, J shed 2 bases, and the junction held 5 bases outside the gene matches. CDR3 nucleotides: TGTGCCGCAAAACTAGCGGGGCAAGAGACCCAGTACTTC. It is translated as CAAKLAGQETQYF. Based on the CDR3 plus reference TRBV15 and TRBJ2-5, the full variable domain is DAMVIQNPRYQVTQFGKPVTLSCSQTLNHNVMYWYQQKSSQAPKLLFHYYDKDFNNEADTPDNFQSRRPNTSFCFLDIRSPGLGDTAMYLCAAKLAGQETQYFGPGTRLLVL.

The chain combines TRBV2 with TRBJ2-7; D is ambiguous. This CDR3 comprises 10 residues. CDR1 is SNHLY, CDR2 FYNNEI, per germline. Trimming took 7 bases from V and 5 from J, leaving 6 bases between them. CDR3 coding DNA: TGTGCCAGCAAGGGTAACGAGCAGTACTTC. This codes for CASKGNEQYF.

This clone was recorded once. The chain uses TRBV5-5 and TRBJ2-5, with D tentatively TRBD2 (5 bases). Germline V gene lookup returns CDR1 SGHKS and CDR2 YYEKEE (reference sequence). This CDR3 is 15 amino acids long. V was pared by 4 bases and J by 2 bases, with 15 bases between. CDR3 in amino acids: CASSQTVRGQETQYF. The CDR3 DNA reads as TGTGCCAGCAGCCAGACTGTCCGGGGACAAGAGACCCAGTACTTC.